The 24 T cell receptor beta chains presented below share a single source sample, sequenced in a study of blood T cells in healthy people across ages. A second PCR of 7 to 11 cycles used a sample-barcoded 5' primer and a J-beta primer mix. TCRdb fed the 5' RACE reads into MiXCR, producing one record per CDR3 protein. This table has some 1,800,000 distinct CDR3 sequences, about two fifths appearing once. Material for sequencing was blood. The receptor source for this set is a human donor in good health.

This clonotype was detected a few times. V and J are TRBV6-5 and TRBJ2-7; D possibly corresponds to TRBD1 (6 bases). The CDR3 is 14 residues long. Trimming took 6 bases from V and 2 from J, leaving 14 bases between them. In germline, CDR1 is MNHEY, CDR2 SVGAGI. The CDR3 bases are TGTGCCAGCAGCAATCCGGGACAAACCTACGAGCAGTACTTC. Residues: CASSNPGQTYEQYF.

The rearrangement links TRBV12-3 or TRBV12-4 to TRBJ2-7; 10 nucleotides line up with TRBD2. The J call could be wrong; TRBJ2-5 is a better fit for the DNA end. The CDR3 length is 15 residues. The CDR3 sequence is CASSSAGLAEETQYF. CDR3 bases: TGTGCCAGCAGTTCCGCAGGACTAGCGGAAGAGACCCAGTACTTC.

V and J are TRBV6-1 and TRBJ1-3; 7 bases map to TRBD1. Per the germline V gene, CDR1 is MNHNS and CDR2 is SASEGT. This CDR3 comprises 15 residues. Unmatched junction bases numbered 6, after V lost 7 bases and J lost 0 bases. DNA for the CDR3: TGTGCCAGCAACTCCACAGGGGACTCTGGAAACACCATATATTTT. Residues: CASNSTGDSGNTIYF.

The chain is built from TRBV20-1 and TRBJ2-3, with 7 bases fitting TRBD2. Germline V gene lookup returns CDR1 DFQATT and CDR2 SNEGSKA (reference sequence). The CDR3 consists of 14 residues. The J segment lost 0 bases and the V segment lost 5 bases, leaving 5 bases of the junction unmatched. The CDR3 is CSALSGYSTDTQYF. The DNA for the CDR3 is TGCAGTGCTCTTAGCGGGTATAGCACAGATACGCAGTATTTT.

The chain uses TRBV7-2 and TRBJ2-5, with D possibly being TRBD2 (6 bases). The germline V gene encodes CDR1 SGHTA and CDR2 FQGNSA. CDR3 size: 15 residues. Deletions cut 0 bases from V and 7 bases from J, with 15 bases between. The CDR3 nucleotides are TGTGCCAGCAGCTTAGCAGCTCTATCCGGGGGGACCCAGTACTTC. This codes for CASSLAALSGGTQYF.

This clonotype occurred many times. This chain uses TRBV29-1 with TRBJ2-5; maybe TRBD2 (5 bases). The germline V and J ends were trimmed by 8 bases and 2 bases, with 9 bases remaining between them. This CDR3 has 11 residues. Looked up from germline, CDR1 is SQVTM and CDR2 is ANQGSEA. This CDR3 is CSFGSQETQYF. The CDR3 region has the DNA TGCAGCTTTGGGAGTCAAGAGACCCAGTACTTC.

The chain recombines TRBV29-1 with TRBJ2-1; D unclear. V lost 1 base and J 9 bases, leaving 16 bases between the germline ends. Germline CDR1 and CDR2: SQVTM and ANQGSEA. This CDR3 is 14 amino acids long. The CDR3, as DNA: TGCAGCGTTGAAGGTTTGCCGGAATGGAGTGAGCAGTTCTTC. Encoded protein: CSVEGLPEWSEQFF.

There are a few counts of this clonotype. CDR3 region: CSARDFRGGEPYEQYF. CDR3 in DNA: TGCAGTGCTAGGGACTTCAGGGGGGGGGAACCCTACGAGCAGTACTTC. The chain couples TRBV20-1 to TRBJ2-7, with D perhaps assigned TRBD1 or TRBD2 (7 bases each). V was cut by 3 bases and J by 2 bases, with 20 bases left in between. Per the germline V gene, CDR1 is DFQATT and CDR2 is SNEGSKA (reference sequence). The CDR3 totals 16 residues.

This chain joins TRBV20-1 and TRBJ1-1, with D unresolved. The V gene's germline CDR1 is DFQATT and CDR2 SNEGSKA (reference sequence). The CDR3 totals 13 residues. V was pared by 6 bases and J by 0 bases, with 11 bases between. Here the CDR3 DNA reads TGCAGTGCCCCAAAGGCGATGAACACTGAAGCTTTCTTT. It is translated as CSAPKAMNTEAFF.

This clonotype was detected only a few times. This chain's CDR3 is CASSLSTPFYEQYF. CDR3 sequence (DNA): TGTGCCAGCAGCCTTAGCACGCCATTCTACGAGCAGTACTTC. V is TRBV7-9 and J is TRBJ2-7; D is unresolved. Germline CDR1 is SEHNR and CDR2 is FQNEAQ (reference sequence). The ends were cut back, 5 bases at V and 3 bases at J, with 14 bases in the middle. This CDR3 contains 14 residues.

The chain recombines TRBV11-2 with TRBJ1-2; TRBD1 matches 9 bases. The CDR3 runs 17 residues. Germline CDR1 is SGHAT and CDR2 is FQNNGV. Trimming took 4 bases from V and 6 from J; bases not matched to a gene: 15. The CDR3 DNA sequence: TGTGCCAGCAGCTCAAAGGGGACAGGGTCCTTTGGGGATGGCTACACCTTC. Its protein is CASSSKGTGSFGDGYTF.

About this clonotype: This may be a read error, as it is one base from a much larger clone. The J gene is TRBJ2-7, the V gene TRBV6-2 or TRBV6-3; TRBD2 aligns across 7 bases. The CDR3 runs 16 residues. J was trimmed by 3 bases and V by 5 bases; bases with no gene match: 13. Germline V CDR1 and CDR2: MNHEY, SVGEGT. Written as DNA, the CDR3 is TGTGCCAGCAGTACCTCTCTATTCGGGGGGTGCTACGAGCAGTACTTC. Its protein product is CASSTSLFGGCYEQYF.

The V and J genes are TRBV5-1 and TRBJ2-3, with D possibly TRBD1 on 6 matching bases. The V end was cut by 1 base, the J end by 7 bases, with 19 bases between. CDR3 length: 16 amino acids. CDR1 is SGHRS and CDR2 is YFSETQ in the germline V gene. The CDR3 sequence: CASSLLTGLTENTQYF. The DNA of the CDR3 is TGCGCCAGCAGCTTGTTAACAGGGTTAACGGAAAATACGCAGTATTTT.

The chain's CDR3 is CASSTDRPYEQYF. The CDR3 DNA follows: TGTGCCAGCAGCACGGACAGGCCCTACGAGCAGTACTTC. The chain employs TRBV7-2 and TRBJ2-7; TRBD1 matches at 7 bases. This CDR3 is built from 13 residues. In germline, CDR1 is SGHTA, CDR2 FQGNSA. With 5 bases clipped from V and 2 bases from J, the junction kept 3 bases outside the gene matches.

This clonotype has more than one count but fewer than ten. The CDR3: CASSLGRDRNLYGYTF. In nucleotides, the CDR3 is TGTGCCAGCAGCTTAGGGAGGGACAGGAACCTCTATGGCTACACCTTC. The chain carries TRBV11-2 and TRBJ1-2; 8 bases are a match to TRBD1. Germline CDR1 and CDR2: SGHAT and FQNNGV. With 1 base clipped from V and 4 bases from J, the junction kept 8 bases outside the gene matches. There are 16 residues in the CDR3.

This clonotype has ten or more counts. V usage is TRBV7-2 and J usage is TRBJ2-7; possible D gene TRBD2, 7 bases. Trimming removed 5 bases at V and 1 base at J, with 18 bases between. From germline, CDR1 is SGHTA and CDR2 FQGNSA. This CDR3 has 16 residues. The CDR3 reads CASSLVGGAPSYEQYF. DNA of the CDR3: TGTGCCAGCAGCCTTGTTGGGGGGGCGCCGTCCTACGAGCAGTACTTC. The full variable domain, its missing parts supplied by reference TRBV7-2 and TRBJ2-7, is GAGVSQSPSNKVTEKGKDVELRCDPISGHTALYWYRQSLGQGLEFLIYFQGNSAPDKSGLPSDRFSAERTGGSVSTLTIQRTQQEDSAVYLCASSLVGGAPSYEQYFGPGTRLTVT.

This clonotype has just a few counts. The V and J genes are TRBV29-1 and TRBJ2-1; 11 nucleotides agree with TRBD1. CDR3 size: 17 residues. Trimming at V came to 5 bases and at J to 3 bases, leaving 12 bases not matched to a gene. CDR1 is SQVTM and CDR2 is ANQGSEA in the germline V gene. The CDR3 DNA reads TGCAGCGTTACCCCCGTTATGGGACAGGGGGACTACAATGAGCAGTTCTTC. Translated, it gives CSVTPVMGQGDYNEQFF.

The rearrangement uses TRBV9 and TRBJ2-3; TRBD2 aligns across 13 bases. The junction had 8 bases not matched to a gene; V was cut back by 0 bases and J by 1 base. In germline, CDR1 is SGDLS, CDR2 YYNGEE. The CDR3 length is 19 residues. Here the CDR3 reads CASSVGWTSGGSGTDTQYF. The CDR3, as DNA: TGTGCCAGCAGCGTAGGATGGACTAGCGGGGGTTCAGGCACAGATACGCAGTATTTT.

The table lists this clonotype with a count of one. This rearrangement joins TRBV2 to TRBJ1-1; no clear D. Trimming pared 4 bases from V and 2 bases from J, leaving 14 bases between. Germline CDR1 reads SNHLY; CDR2 reads FYNNEI. The CDR3 length is 15 residues. CDR3 loop: CASSVVWTKNTEAFF. The CDR3 nucleotides are TGTGCCAGCAGTGTTGTGTGGACGAAAAACACTGAAGCTTTCTTT. The full variable domain, completed using reference TRBV2 and TRBJ1-1, is EPEVTQTPSHQVTQMGQEVILRCVPISNHLYFYWYRQILGQKVEFLVSFYNNEISEKSEIFDDQFSVERPDGSNFTLKIRSTKLEDSAMYFCASSVVWTKNTEAFFGQGTRLTVV.

This chain connects TRBV5-1 to TRBJ1-2; TRBD1 matches at 9 bases. The germline V gene encodes CDR1 SGHRS and CDR2 YFSETQ. The CDR3 runs to 16 residues. Losses at the gene ends were 5 bases for V and 7 bases for J; bases not matched to a gene: 15. The CDR3 DNA reads TGCGCCAGCAGGGCTGCTCAACGGGACAGGGACCGTGGCTACACCTTC. Translation: CASRAAQRDRDRGYTF.

This clonotype was counted only a few times. The chain uses TRBV4-3 and TRBJ2-3, with unresolved D. This CDR3 contains 17 residues. The V gene lost 0 bases and the J gene lost 3 bases, with 16 bases spanning the gap. Germline values: CDR1 LGHNA, CDR2 YSLEER. The DNA of the CDR3 is TGCGCCAGCAGCCAAGATAGAGGCAGCCGTCGGACAGATACGCAGTATTTT. Translated: CASSQDRGSRRTDTQYF.

This clonotype has only a few counts. V usage is TRBV20-1 and J usage is TRBJ1-2, with 7 bases fitting TRBD1. The length of the CDR3 is 13 residues. J was trimmed by 4 bases and V by 2 bases; bases with no gene match: 4. Germline V gives CDR1 DFQATT, CDR2 SNEGSKA (reference sequence). CDR3 protein: CSARSDRSYGYTF. The CDR3, as DNA: TGCAGTGCTAGATCGGACAGGTCCTATGGCTACACCTTC.

The chain links TRBV27 to TRBJ2-7, with TRBD1 matching over 11 bases. This CDR3 comprises 14 residues. The junction had 6 bases not matched to a gene; V was cut back by 5 bases and J by 6 bases. The V gene's germline CDR1 is MNHEY and CDR2 SMNVEV (reference sequence). CDR3 coding DNA: TGTGCCAGCAGTGCCGCCGGGACAGGGGGCGAGCAGTACTTC. Protein product: CASSAAGTGGEQYF.

The table lists this clonotype with a few counts. The CDR3 region is CASSQAPGLAEAGEQYF. CDR3 nucleotides: TGCGCCAGCAGCCAAGCCCCGGGACTAGCGGAAGCGGGGGAGCAGTACTTC. The V and J genes are TRBV4-1 and TRBJ2-5, with 11 bases fitting TRBD2. V lost 1 base and J lost 11; bases outside the gene matches: 15. Looked up from germline, CDR1 is MGHRA and CDR2 is YSYEKL. This CDR3 comprises 17 residues.